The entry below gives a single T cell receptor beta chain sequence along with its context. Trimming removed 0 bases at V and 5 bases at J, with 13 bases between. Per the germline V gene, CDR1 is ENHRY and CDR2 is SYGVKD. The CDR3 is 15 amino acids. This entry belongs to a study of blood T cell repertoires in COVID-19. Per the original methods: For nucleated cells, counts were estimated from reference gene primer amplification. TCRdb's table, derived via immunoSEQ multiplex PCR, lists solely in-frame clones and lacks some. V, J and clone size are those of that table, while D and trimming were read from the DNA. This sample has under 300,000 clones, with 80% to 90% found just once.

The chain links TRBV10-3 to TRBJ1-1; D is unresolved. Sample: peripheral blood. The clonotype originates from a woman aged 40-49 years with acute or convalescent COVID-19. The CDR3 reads CAISESGREGTEAFF. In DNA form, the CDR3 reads TGTGCCATCAGTGAGTCAGGCAGAGAGGGTACTGAAGCTTTCTTT.